One and the same sample provided the 26 T cell receptor beta chains below, sequenced in a study of cytomegalovirus exposure and HLA in healthy donors. The table came from immunoSEQ multiplex PCR; TCRdb's copy has only in-frame clones and leaves some out. The sample carries some 120,000 clones, over 85% recorded once. The sequenced material came from PBMCs. These receptors were taken from a young woman in good health and CMV-seronegative.

The chain carries TRBV7-8 and TRBJ1-2; D not certain. The germline gives CDR1 SGHVS, CDR2 FQNEAQ. The length of the CDR3 is 14 residues. Trimming shortened V by 5 bases and J by 2 bases, and 12 bases separated the two germline ends. The CDR3 is CASSPGRENYGYTF. The CDR3 bases are TGTGCCAGCAGCCCCGGGAGGGAAAACTATGGCTACACCTTC.

This sequence joins TRBV11-2 and TRBJ2-3; D possibly corresponds to TRBD2 (6 bases). Trimming shortened V by 4 bases and J by 0 bases, and 14 bases separated the two germline ends. Germline loops: CDR1 SGHAT, CDR2 FQNNGV. CDR3 size: 16 residues. The CDR3 sequence: CASSSGDSPSTDTQYF. The CDR3 DNA follows: TGTGCCAGCAGCTCCGGGGACTCTCCAAGCACAGATACGCAGTATTTT. The entire variable domain, with the rest obtained from reference TRBV11-2 and TRBJ2-3, is as follows: EAGVAQSPRYKIIEKRQSVAFWCNPISGHATLYWYQQILGQGPKLLIQFQNNGVVDDSQLPKDRFSAERLKGVDSTLKIQPAKLEDSAVYLCASSSGDSPSTDTQYFGPGTRLTVL.

V gene TRBV2 combines with J gene TRBJ1-3; the match to TRBD1 covers 7 bases. The CDR3 has 14 residues. With V trimmed by 6 bases and J by 1 base, 3 bases remained unmatched. Per the germline V gene, CDR1 is SNHLY and CDR2 is FYNNEI. In nucleotides, the CDR3 is TGTGCCAGCAGACAACAGGGGTCTGGAAACACCATATATTTT. As protein: CASRQQGSGNTIYF.

V usage is TRBV7-8 and J usage is TRBJ2-3; a weak D match, TRBD2 (7 bases). V was cut by 5 bases and J by 2 bases, with 20 bases left in between. The CDR3 runs 17 residues. CDR1 and CDR2 from the germline V gene are SGHVS and FQNEAQ. CDR3 region: CASSVPRGDTPTDTQYF. DNA of the CDR3: TGTGCCAGCAGCGTCCCCCGGGGGGACACCCCCACAGATACGCAGTATTTT.

This sequence joins TRBV30 and TRBJ1-5, with 8 bases aligning to TRBD1. After removal of 3 bases from V and 5 bases from J, the junction contained 6 bases not matched to a gene. Germline V lookup: CDR1 GTSNPN, CDR2 SVGIG (reference sequence). The CDR3 contains 14 residues. CDR3 sequence: CAWRGQGVDQPQHF. The CDR3 DNA follows: TGTGCCTGGAGAGGACAGGGAGTTGATCAGCCCCAGCATTTT.

The CDR3 coding sequence is TGTGCCAGCAGCTTGAGCGGGGATAGCACAGATACGCAGTATTTT. This codes for CASSLSGDSTDTQYF. The chain is built from TRBV7-3 and TRBJ2-3, with 7 positions matching TRBD2. The J segment lost 0 bases and the V segment lost 3 bases, leaving 3 bases of the junction unmatched. The CDR3 extends over 15 amino acids. Germline V CDR1 and CDR2: SGHTA, FQGTGA.

This chain connects TRBV5-1 to TRBJ1-1; 8 positions agree with TRBD1. The germline V gene has CDR1 SGHRS and CDR2 YFSETQ. After removal of 3 bases from V and 4 bases from J, the junction contained 8 bases not matched to a gene. The CDR3 extends over 15 amino acids. CDR3 amino acids: CASSSPGQAGTEAFF. The CDR3 bases are TGCGCCAGCAGCTCACCGGGACAGGCTGGCACTGAAGCTTTCTTT.

J is TRBJ1-2 and V is TRBV11-2; maybe TRBD1 (6 bases). The CDR3 loop spans 13 amino acids. CDR1 is SGHAT and CDR2 is FQNNGV in the germline V gene. With 5 bases removed from V and 8 bases from J, the gap between germline ends came to 15 bases. The CDR3 DNA sequence: TGTGCCAGCAGCCCCTCAGGGGCGCGGGGCTACACCTTC. Its protein is CASSPSGARGYTF.

The rearrangement uses TRBV11-2 and TRBJ2-3; 10 positions agree with TRBD1. The V gene end was trimmed by 5 bases and the J gene end by 6 bases; junction bases not matched to a gene: 11. Germline V CDR1 and CDR2: SGHAT, FQNNGV. The CDR3 totals 16 residues. The DNA of the CDR3 is TGTGCCAGCAGCCCTCAACCGGGACAGGGGCACGATACGCAGTATTTT. Its protein product is CASSPQPGQGHDTQYF.

This chain links TRBV5-1 with TRBJ2-5, with 7 bases aligning to TRBD1. The trim removed 3 bases at V and 1 base at J, leaving 3 bases unmatched. This CDR3 has 14 amino acids. Germline values: CDR1 SGHRS, CDR2 YFSETQ. DNA for the CDR3: TGCGCCAGCAGCTGGAGACAGGGCCAAGAGACCCAGTACTTC. Amino acid sequence: CASSWRQGQETQYF.

The chain combines TRBV10-2 with TRBJ2-1; D is unresolved. Trimming removed 0 bases from V and 4 bases from J, with 7 bases in between. The CDR3 consists of 14 residues. Germline V gives CDR1 WSHSY, CDR2 SAAADI. The CDR3 DNA reads as TGCGCCAGCAGTGAGTCGCGCAGGTACAATGAGCAGTTCTTC. Its translation: CASSESRRYNEQFF.

V is TRBV4-2 and J is TRBJ2-7; tentatively, D is TRBD2 (6 bases). Germline V lookup: CDR1 LGHNA, CDR2 YNFKEQ. V lost 0 bases to trimming and J lost 3 bases, with 12 bases between them. This CDR3 is 15 amino acids long. The CDR3 is CASSQDRETSYEQYF. In nucleotides, the CDR3 is TGTGCCAGCAGCCAAGATCGGGAGACAAGCTACGAGCAGTACTTC.

This clone was detected once. The V call is TRBV11-3, the J call TRBJ1-1; tentative D call: TRBD1 (5 bases). The length of the CDR3 is 13 residues. The V end was cut by 5 bases, the J end by 8 bases, with 15 bases between. The V gene's germline CDR1 is SGHNT and CDR2 YENEEA. Written as DNA, the CDR3 is TGTGCCAGCAGCCCTGGGGCCCGCCGGGAAGCTTTCTTT. Amino acid sequence: CASSPGARREAFF.

The chain couples TRBV7-9 to TRBJ2-2, with TRBD1 matching 7 bases. CDR1 is SEHNR, CDR2 FQNEAQ, per germline (reference sequence). The J segment lost 5 bases and the V segment lost 5 bases, leaving 8 bases of the junction unmatched. This CDR3 has 15 amino acids. The CDR3 region is CASSQGVAGTGELFF. Written as DNA, the CDR3 is TGTGCCAGCAGCCAGGGGGTGGCTGGGACCGGGGAGCTGTTTTTT.

The gene calls are TRBV28 and TRBJ2-7; D remains ambiguous. The germline V gene encodes CDR1 MDHEN and CDR2 SYDVKM. Trimming pared 10 bases from V and 0 bases from J, leaving 13 bases between. The CDR3 runs to 13 residues. DNA of the CDR3: TGTGCCACAAGCACGCACCGCTCCTACGAGCAGTACTTC. Translation gives CATSTHRSYEQYF.

The chain carries TRBV4-2 and TRBJ1-2, with TRBD1 matching over 8 bases. Germline CDR1 and CDR2: LGHNA and YNFKEQ. V shed 1 base and J 5 bases; nucleotides not matched to a gene: 9. The CDR3 length is 16 residues. The CDR3 region has the DNA TGTGCCAGCAGCCAAGCTTTACCAGGGGGCGCTTATGGCTACACCTTC. The encoded protein is CASSQALPGGAYGYTF.

The chain employs TRBV2 and TRBJ2-1; the match to TRBD2 covers 8 bases. CDR1 and CDR2 (germline): SNHLY, FYNNEI. This CDR3 spans 15 amino acids. J gave up 5 bases and V 3 bases, and 6 bases lay outside the gene matches. The CDR3 DNA reads TGTGCCAGCAGTGACGGTAGCGGGATCGACAATGAGCAGTTCTTC. The encoded protein is CASSDGSGIDNEQFF.

The chain has TRBV30 and TRBJ1-1; TRBD1 aligns across 8 bases. The CDR3 length is 15 residues. Trimming at V came to 4 bases and at J to 6 bases, leaving 13 bases not matched to a gene. From germline, CDR1 is GTSNPN and CDR2 SVGIG (reference sequence). The CDR3 DNA is TGTGCCTGGAATCACTTCGGACAGGGTTTCGCTGAAGCTTTCTTT. It codes for CAWNHFGQGFAEAFF.

In this sample, this clone turned up a few times. This rearrangement joins TRBV7-8 to TRBJ1-1; D remains unclear. The CDR3 length is 14 residues. Between the trimmed V and J ends, which lost 5 bases and 0 bases, there was a span of 10 bases. Per the germline V gene, CDR1 is SGHVS and CDR2 is FQNEAQ. The CDR3 nucleotides read TGTGCCAGCAGCGGCGGACTCTTGAACACTGAAGCTTTCTTT. This translates into CASSGGLLNTEAFF.

This chain links TRBV9 with TRBJ2-1; D is perhaps TRBD2 (5 bases). The CDR3 runs 15 residues. CDR1 and CDR2 (germline): SGDLS, YYNGEE. V lost 4 bases, J lost 8 bases, and 19 bases lay in between. The CDR3 loop reads CASSLGPSTADEQFF. Here the CDR3 DNA reads TGTGCCAGCAGCTTAGGTCCAAGCACAGCGGATGAGCAGTTCTTC.

The gene calls are TRBV19 and TRBJ2-1; D is undetermined. V lost 7 bases and J lost 2, with 9 bases in between. The CDR3 sequence is 13 residues long. Germline loops: CDR1 LNHDA, CDR2 SQIVND (reference sequence). The CDR3 loop is CASKETPYNEQFF. As DNA, the CDR3 is TGTGCCAGTAAGGAGACTCCCTACAATGAGCAGTTCTTC.

The chain recombines TRBV6-4 with TRBJ2-2; D unclear. Trimming removed 5 bases from V and 5 bases from J, with 21 bases in between. The CDR3 has 17 amino acids. Germline V gene lookup returns CDR1 MRHNA and CDR2 SNTAGT. In nucleotides, the CDR3 is TGTGCCAGCAGTCCACTGTTCACGAACCAAGAGACCGGGGAGCTGTTTTTT. This codes for CASSPLFTNQETGELFF.

J is TRBJ1-1 and V is TRBV7-8, with TRBD1 as a possible D gene (5 bases). This CDR3 has 14 residues. Germline loops: CDR1 SGHVS, CDR2 FQNEAQ. Trimming cost V 2 bases and J 4 bases, with 11 bases left between them. The DNA for the CDR3 is TGTGCCAGCAGCTTAAAGTCAGGGTTCACTGAAGCTTTCTTT. This gives the protein CASSLKSGFTEAFF.

This clone was detected only once. The V gene is TRBV7-9, the J gene TRBJ2-3, with 8 bases lining up with TRBD2. Germline V gene lookup returns CDR1 SEHNR and CDR2 FQNEAQ (reference sequence). After removal of 4 bases from V and 1 base from J, the junction contained 4 bases not matched to a gene. This CDR3 has 15 residues. The CDR3 nucleotides are TGTGCCAGCAGCTCCACTAGCGGCCGCACAGATACGCAGTATTTT. Protein product: CASSSTSGRTDTQYF.

The J gene is TRBJ1-1, the V gene TRBV4-2, with 7 bases fitting TRBD1. CDR3 size: 19 residues. Unmatched junction bases numbered 19, after V lost 0 bases and J lost 6 bases. The germline CDR1 and CDR2 sequences are LGHNA and YNFKEQ. CDR3 DNA sequence: TGTGCCAGCAGCCAAGATTCTAGGAGTGGACAGGCGAAGGTCTCTGAAGCTTTCTTT. Translated, it gives CASSQDSRSGQAKVSEAFF.

The V call is TRBV9, the J call TRBJ2-5, with 9 nucleotides matching TRBD2. Losses at the gene ends were 1 base for V and 5 bases for J; bases not matched to a gene: 6. Germline V lookup: CDR1 SGDLS, CDR2 YYNGEE. This CDR3 is 15 amino acids long. CDR3 in DNA: TGTGCCAGCAGCGTACGGCGGGGGGGCATCGAGACCCAGTACTTC. The encoded protein is CASSVRRGGIETQYF.